Listed below are T cell receptor beta chains from one sample, sequenced in a study of beta chain features in type 1 diabetes. The data were produced by immunoSEQ multiplex PCR, yet TCRdb's version contains in-frame clones alone and is incomplete. The sample yields about 450,000 clones, about an eighth seen once. Sample: naive CD4+ T cells from blood. Receptors were obtained from a woman in her late teens or twenties in good health. CDR3s include the opening cysteine and the closing phenylalanine or tryptophan. Each record gives: J gene, V gene, clone size, D gene, CDR3 DNA, CDR3 protein. The D gene is left open where the match is weak. The listing skips clone size in some rows; elsewhere it reads once, few, many or a size class.

J: TRBJ2-3
V: TRBV11-2
size: NA
D: TRBD2
DNA: TGTGCCAGCAGCCGCGGGCTAGCGGGCACAGATACGCAGTATTTT
CDR3: CASSRGLAGTDTQYF

J: TRBJ2-3
V: TRBV5-1
size: NA
D: NA
DNA: TGCGCCAGCAGCTCGAACACCGGGACCCCAAGGTCGGCAGATACGCAGTATTTT
CDR3: CASSSNTGTPRSADTQYF

J: TRBJ2-1
V: TRBV5-1
size: few
D: NA
DNA: TGCGCCAGCAGCTTGGGACAGGCCAATGAGCAGTTCTTC
CDR3: CASSLGQANEQFF

J: TRBJ2-7
V: TRBV6-5
size: NA
D: NA
DNA: TGTGCCAGCTCGACCTTGAATTCGTACGAGCAGTACTTC
CDR3: CASSTLNSYEQYF

J: TRBJ2-1
V: TRBV9
size: NA
D: NA
DNA: TGTGCCAGCACTCTGGGGGGCAGGCACAATGAGCAGTTCTTC
CDR3: CASTLGGRHNEQFF

J: TRBJ2-5
V: TRBV7-6
size: NA
D: NA
DNA: TGTGCCAGCAGCTTCCACCAAGAGACCCAGTACTTC
CDR3: CASSFHQETQYF

J: TRBJ2-5
V: TRBV11-3
size: NA
D: TRBD1
DNA: TGTGCCAGCAGGCGGACAGGGGAGAGGAGAACCCAGTACTTC
CDR3: CASRRTGERRTQYF

J: TRBJ2-2
V: TRBV7-2
size: NA
D: NA
DNA: TGTGCCAGCAGCCCGGGGCCTACCGGGGAGCTGTTTTTT
CDR3: CASSPGPTGELFF

J: TRBJ2-2
V: TRBV7-3
size: few
D: NA
DNA: TGTGCCAGCAGCGCTAGTATCGGGGAGCTGTTTTTT
CDR3: CASSASIGELFF

J: TRBJ2-2
V: TRBV25-1
size: NA
D: TRBD1
DNA: TGTGCCAGCAGCCGCAGACAGGGTGGGAACACCGGGGAGCTGTTTTTT
CDR3: CASSRRQGGNTGELFF

J: TRBJ2-3
V: TRBV29-1
size: NA
D: TRBD2
DNA: TGCAGCGTTGGAGATAGCGGGAGCACAGATACGCAGTATTTT
CDR3: CSVGDSGSTDTQYF

J: TRBJ2-5
V: TRBV19
size: NA
D: NA
DNA: TGTGCCAGTAGTATAGGCAGGGGACTGACCCAAGAGACCCAGTACTTC
CDR3: CASSIGRGLTQETQYF

J: TRBJ2-5
V: TRBV5-1
size: NA
D: NA
DNA: TGCGCCAGCAGCTGGGACTCACAAGAGACCCAGTACTTC
CDR3: CASSWDSQETQYF

J: TRBJ2-5
V: TRBV15
size: few
D: NA
DNA: TGTGCCACCAGCAGAGGAGAGGGCCCTCAGTACTTC
CDR3: CATSRGEGPQYF